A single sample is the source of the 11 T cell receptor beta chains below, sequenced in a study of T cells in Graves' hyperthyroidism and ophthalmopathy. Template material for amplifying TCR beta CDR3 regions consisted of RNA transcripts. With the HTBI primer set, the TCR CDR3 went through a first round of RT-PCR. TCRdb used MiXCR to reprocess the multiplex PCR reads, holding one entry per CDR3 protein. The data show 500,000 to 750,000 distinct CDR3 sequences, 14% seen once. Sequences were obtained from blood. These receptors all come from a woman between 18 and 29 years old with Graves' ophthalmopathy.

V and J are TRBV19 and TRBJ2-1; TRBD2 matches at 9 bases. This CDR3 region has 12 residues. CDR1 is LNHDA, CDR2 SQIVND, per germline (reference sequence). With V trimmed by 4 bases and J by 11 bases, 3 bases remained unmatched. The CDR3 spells CASSTSGAQQFF. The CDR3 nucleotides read TGTGCCAGTAGTACTAGCGGGGCCCAGCAGTTCTTC.

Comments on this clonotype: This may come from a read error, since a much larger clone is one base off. The CDR3 reads CSVVPGLDYEQYF. CDR3 bases: TGCAGCGTTGTCCCTGGGCTCGACTACGAGCAGTACTTC. The chain is built from TRBV29-1 and TRBJ2-7; D is undetermined. V lost 4 bases and J lost 3, with 13 bases in between. The germline CDR1 and CDR2 sequences are SQVTM and ANQGSEA. The CDR3 runs to 13 residues.

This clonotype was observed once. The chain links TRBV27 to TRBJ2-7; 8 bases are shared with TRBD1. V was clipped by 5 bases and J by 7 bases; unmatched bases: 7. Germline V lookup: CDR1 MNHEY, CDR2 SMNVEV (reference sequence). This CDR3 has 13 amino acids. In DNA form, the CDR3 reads TGTGCCAGCAGTCAGGGGGCAATCGGGGAGCAGTACTTC. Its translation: CASSQGAIGEQYF.

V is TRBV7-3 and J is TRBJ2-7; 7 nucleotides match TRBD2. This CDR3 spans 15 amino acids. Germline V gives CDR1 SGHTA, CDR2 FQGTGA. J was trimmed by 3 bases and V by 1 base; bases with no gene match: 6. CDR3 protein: CASSLIQRGNYEQYF. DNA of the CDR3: TGTGCCAGCAGCTTAATCCAGCGGGGAAACTACGAGCAGTACTTC.

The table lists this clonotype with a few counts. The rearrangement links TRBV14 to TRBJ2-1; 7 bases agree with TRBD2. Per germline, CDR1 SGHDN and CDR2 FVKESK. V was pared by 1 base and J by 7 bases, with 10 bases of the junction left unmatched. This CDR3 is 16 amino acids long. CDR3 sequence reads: CASSQVFGGSLNEQFF. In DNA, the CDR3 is TGTGCCAGCAGCCAAGTTTTTGGCGGGAGTCTAAATGAGCAGTTCTTC.

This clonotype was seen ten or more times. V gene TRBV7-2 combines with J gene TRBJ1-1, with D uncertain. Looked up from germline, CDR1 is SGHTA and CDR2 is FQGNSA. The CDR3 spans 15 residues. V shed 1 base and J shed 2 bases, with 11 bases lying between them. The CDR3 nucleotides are TGTGCCAGCAGCTTAGAAAACCTTCTAAACACTGAAGCTTTCTTT. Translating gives CASSLENLLNTEAFF.

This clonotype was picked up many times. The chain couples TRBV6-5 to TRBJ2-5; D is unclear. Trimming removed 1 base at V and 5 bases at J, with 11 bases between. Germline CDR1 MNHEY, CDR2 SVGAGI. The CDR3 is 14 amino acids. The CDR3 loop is CASSYYSETETQYF. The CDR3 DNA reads TGTGCCAGCAGTTACTATTCAGAAACTGAGACCCAGTACTTC.

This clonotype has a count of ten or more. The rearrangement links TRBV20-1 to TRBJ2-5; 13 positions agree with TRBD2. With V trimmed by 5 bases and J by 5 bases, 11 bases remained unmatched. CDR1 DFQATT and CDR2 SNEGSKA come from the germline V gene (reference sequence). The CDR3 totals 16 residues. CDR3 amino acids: CSAFGPTSGRMETQYF. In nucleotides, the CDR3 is TGCAGTGCTTTTGGGCCGACTAGCGGGAGGATGGAGACCCAGTACTTC.

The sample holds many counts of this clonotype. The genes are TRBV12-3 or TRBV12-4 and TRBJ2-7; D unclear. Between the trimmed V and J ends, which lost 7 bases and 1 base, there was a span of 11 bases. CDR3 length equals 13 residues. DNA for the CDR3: TGTGCCAGCACCTCGCTCCTTTCCTACGAGCAGTACTTC. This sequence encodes CASTSLLSYEQYF.

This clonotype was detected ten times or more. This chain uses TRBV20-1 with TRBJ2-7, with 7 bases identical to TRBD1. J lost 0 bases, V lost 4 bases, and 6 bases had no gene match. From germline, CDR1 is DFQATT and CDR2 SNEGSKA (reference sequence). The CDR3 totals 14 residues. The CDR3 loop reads CSATTGESSYEQYF. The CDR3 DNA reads TGCAGTGCTACTACAGGGGAAAGCTCCTACGAGCAGTACTTC.

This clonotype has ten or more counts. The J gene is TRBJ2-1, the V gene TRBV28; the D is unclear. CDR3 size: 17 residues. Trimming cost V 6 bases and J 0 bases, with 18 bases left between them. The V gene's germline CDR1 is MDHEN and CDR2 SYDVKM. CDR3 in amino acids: CASSTIGVLYSYNEQFF. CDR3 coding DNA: TGTGCCAGCAGCACGATTGGGGTCCTTTACTCCTACAATGAGCAGTTCTTC.